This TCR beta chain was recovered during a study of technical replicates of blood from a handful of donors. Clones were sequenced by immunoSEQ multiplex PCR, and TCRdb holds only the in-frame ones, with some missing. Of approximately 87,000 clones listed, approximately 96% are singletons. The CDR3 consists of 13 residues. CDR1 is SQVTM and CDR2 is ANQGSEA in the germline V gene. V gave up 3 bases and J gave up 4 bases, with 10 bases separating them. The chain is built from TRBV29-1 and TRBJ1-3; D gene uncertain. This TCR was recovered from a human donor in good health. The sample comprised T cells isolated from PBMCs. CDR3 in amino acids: CSVETGVGNTIYF. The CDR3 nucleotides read TGCAGCGTTGAGACCGGGGTCGGAAACACCATATATTTT.